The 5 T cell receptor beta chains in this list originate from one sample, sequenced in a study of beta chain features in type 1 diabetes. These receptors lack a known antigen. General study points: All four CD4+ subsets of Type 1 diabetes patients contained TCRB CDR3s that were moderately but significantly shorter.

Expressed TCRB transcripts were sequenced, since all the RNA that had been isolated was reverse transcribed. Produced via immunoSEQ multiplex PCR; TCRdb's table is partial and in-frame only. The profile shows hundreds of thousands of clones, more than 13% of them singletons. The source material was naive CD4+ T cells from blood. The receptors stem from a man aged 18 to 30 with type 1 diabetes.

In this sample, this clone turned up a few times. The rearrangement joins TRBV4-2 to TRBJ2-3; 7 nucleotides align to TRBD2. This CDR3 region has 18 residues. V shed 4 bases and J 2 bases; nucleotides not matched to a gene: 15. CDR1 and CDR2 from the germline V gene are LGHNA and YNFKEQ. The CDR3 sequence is CASSPSFGGGPNTDTQYF. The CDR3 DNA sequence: TGTGCCAGCAGCCCCTCTTTCGGGGGAGGGCCAAACACAGATACGCAGTATTTT.

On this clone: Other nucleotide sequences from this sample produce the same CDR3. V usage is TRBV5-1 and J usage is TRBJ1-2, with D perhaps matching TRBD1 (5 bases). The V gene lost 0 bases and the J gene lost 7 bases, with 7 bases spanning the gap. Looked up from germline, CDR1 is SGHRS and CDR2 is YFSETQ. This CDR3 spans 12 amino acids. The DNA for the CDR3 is TGCGCCAGCAGCTTGGACGGGGGTGGCTACACCTTC. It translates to CASSLDGGGYTF.

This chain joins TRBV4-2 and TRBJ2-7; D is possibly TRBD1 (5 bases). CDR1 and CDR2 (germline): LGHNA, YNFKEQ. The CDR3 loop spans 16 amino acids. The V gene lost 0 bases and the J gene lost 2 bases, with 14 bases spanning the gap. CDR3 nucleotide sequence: TGTGCCAGCAGCCAAGATAACCAGGGCTTGGCCTACGAGCAGTACTTC. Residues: CASSQDNQGLAYEQYF.

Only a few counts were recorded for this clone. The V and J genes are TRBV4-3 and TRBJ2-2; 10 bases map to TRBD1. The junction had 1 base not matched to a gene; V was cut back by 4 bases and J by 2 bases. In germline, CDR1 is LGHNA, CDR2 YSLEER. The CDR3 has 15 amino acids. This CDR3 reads CASSRTGGNTGELFF. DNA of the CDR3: TGCGCCAGCAGCCGGACAGGGGGAAACACCGGGGAGCTGTTTTTT.

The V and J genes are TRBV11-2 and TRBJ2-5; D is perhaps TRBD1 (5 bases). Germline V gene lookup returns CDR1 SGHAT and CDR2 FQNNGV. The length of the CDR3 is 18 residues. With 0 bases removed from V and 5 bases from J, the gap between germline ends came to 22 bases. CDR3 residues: CASSLDLVVVGERETQYF. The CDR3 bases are TGTGCCAGCAGCTTAGATCTAGTTGTAGTAGGGGAAAGGGAGACCCAGTACTTC.